This section outlines one TCR beta chain sequence together with its context. The sample comes from a study of OX40 agonist ivuxolimab in advanced cancers. Some clones are missing from TCRdb's copy, which holds only in-frame ones; the method was immunoSEQ multiplex PCR. The top ten clones hold 20% to 25% of a sample with about 42,000 clones, 86% of them seen once. With V trimmed by 6 bases and J by 7 bases, 7 bases remained unmatched. This CDR3 spans 14 amino acids. Germline loops: CDR1 MRHNA, CDR2 SNTAGT. The material sequenced was CD4+ or CD8+ T cells sorted from blood, taken in a trial of the OX40 agonist ivuxolimab. The sequence was collected from an adult with an advanced solid tumor such as melanoma, head and neck, liver or kidney cancer. This sequence joins TRBV6-4 and TRBJ2-2; TRBD1 matches at 8 bases. The CDR3 region has the DNA TGTGCCAGCAGCCGGACAGGGAACGGCGGGGAGCTGTTTTTT. It translates to CASSRTGNGGELFF.